The 17 T cell receptor beta chains below all came from one sample that was sequenced in a study of T cells in localized non-small cell lung cancer. Profiled with immunoSEQ multiplex PCR; TCRdb holds only in-frame clones, not every one. The sample lists about 1,100 clones, 20% to 25% occurring once. This specimen was lung tumor tissue, taken before any cancer treatment. The receptors derive from a male donor at least 60 years old with stage II lung adenocarcinoma.

This clone came up a few times. CDR3 amino acids: CAISVSNTEAFF. CDR3 in DNA: TGTGCCATCAGCGTCTCAAACACTGAAGCTTTCTTT. The gene calls are TRBV6-8 and TRBJ1-1; D not certain. Trimming removed 10 bases at V and 2 bases at J, with 11 bases between. In germline, CDR1 is MNHGY, CDR2 SAAAGT. The CDR3 has 12 residues.

This clone was detected only a few times. CDR3 region: CASRGQGAYTEAFF. The CDR3 DNA reads TGTGCCAGCAGGGGACAGGGGGCTTACACTGAAGCTTTCTTT. This sequence joins TRBV28 and TRBJ1-1; 12 nucleotides match TRBD1. CDR1 MDHEN and CDR2 SYDVKM come from the germline V gene. V shed 6 bases, J shed 3 bases, and the junction held 2 bases outside the gene matches. The CDR3 sequence is 14 residues long.

The chain employs TRBV1 and TRBJ2-3; the table gives TRBD2 as D, unverified against the DNA. TRBV1 has pseudogene status. This CDR3 has 15 amino acids. The CDR3 sequence: CASSPGGASRDTQYF. CDR3 in DNA: TGCGCCAGCAGCCCCGGAGGGGCTTCCAGGGATACGCAGTATTTT.

This clone is termed medium-sized. The chain links TRBV9 to TRBJ2-7; TRBD1 matches at 9 bases. Looked up from germline, CDR1 is SGDLS and CDR2 is YYNGEE. The V and J ends lost 4 bases and 5 bases, in that order; junction bases with no gene match: 10. The CDR3 is made up of 15 amino acids. The CDR3 sequence is CASSPQGTGIDEQYF. Here the CDR3 DNA reads TGTGCCAGCAGCCCCCAGGGGACAGGGATCGACGAGCAGTACTTC.

This chain uses TRBV5-1 with TRBJ1-1; possible D gene TRBD1, 5 bases. Trimming took 3 bases from V and 2 from J, leaving 17 bases between them. The CDR3 sequence is 16 residues long. CDR1 SGHRS and CDR2 YFSETQ come from the germline V gene. The CDR3: CASSSSRLGVNTEAFF. CDR3 coding DNA: TGCGCCAGCAGCTCATCTCGGCTGGGGGTAAACACTGAAGCTTTCTTT.

The rearrangement uses TRBV11-3 and TRBJ2-2; 13 bases match TRBD2. Germline CDR1 reads SGHNT; CDR2 reads YENEEA. J was trimmed by 3 bases and V by 5 bases; bases with no gene match: 12. This CDR3 is built from 19 residues. The CDR3 here is CASSLGLAGYGRDTGELFF. DNA for the CDR3: TGTGCCAGCAGCCTGGGACTAGCGGGATATGGAAGGGACACCGGGGAGCTGTTTTTT.

The V and J genes are TRBV29-1 and TRBJ1-2, with 10 bases fitting TRBD1. The CDR3 totals 13 residues. Trimming took 7 bases from V and 7 from J; bases not matched to a gene: 9. Germline assignment: CDR1 SQVTM and CDR2 ANQGSEA. CDR3 DNA sequence: TGCAGCGGTGGACAGGGGGGAATGACTGGCTACACCTTC. As protein: CSGGQGGMTGYTF.

There are a few counts of this clone. V gene TRBV9 combines with J gene TRBJ2-3; D assignment may be TRBD1 or TRBD2 (6 bases each). The germline V gene encodes CDR1 SGDLS and CDR2 YYNGEE. With 0 bases removed from V and 0 bases from J, the gap between germline ends came to 11 bases. The CDR3 runs to 16 residues. CDR3 coding DNA: TGTGCCAGCAGCGTAGTCGGGGGCACTAGCACAGATACGCAGTATTTT. It is translated as CASSVVGGTSTDTQYF.

CDR3 bases: TGTGCCAGCAGTTTATTTTGGGACAGCCTCTCTGGAAACACCATATATTTT. Residues: CASSLFWDSLSGNTIYF. V and J are TRBV28 and TRBJ1-3; 7 bases map to TRBD1. The V and J ends lost 1 base and 0 bases, in that order; junction bases with no gene match: 6. Germline V lookup: CDR1 MDHEN, CDR2 SYDVKM. The CDR3 consists of 17 residues.

This rearrangement joins TRBV11-3 to TRBJ2-1, with 10 positions matching TRBD2. Germline CDR1 reads SGHNT; CDR2 reads YENEEA. The CDR3 is 14 residues long. The ends lost 6 bases at V and 8 bases at J; junction bases unmatched: 7. CDR3: CASSSGLASDEQFF. Written as DNA, the CDR3 is TGTGCCAGCAGTTCGGGACTAGCGAGCGATGAGCAGTTCTTC.

The chain is built from TRBV12-5 and TRBJ1-1, with D unresolved. The length of the CDR3 is 12 residues. Germline CDR1 and CDR2: LGHNT and FRNRAP. DNA for the CDR3: TGTGCCAGCAATGGTGGATGGGAAGAAGCTTTCTTT. It codes for CASNGGWEEAFF.

The J gene is TRBJ2-5, the V gene TRBV25-1; tentatively, D is TRBD1 (6 bases). Trimming took 8 bases from V and 4 from J, leaving 14 bases between them. The CDR3 runs to 13 residues. Looked up from germline, CDR1 is MGHDK and CDR2 is SYGVNS. The CDR3 coding sequence is TGTGCCAGCGTAAAACAGGGATCAGAGACCCAGTACTTC. It yields the protein CASVKQGSETQYF.

The V gene is TRBV29-1, the J gene TRBJ1-4, with D possibly TRBD1 on 5 matching bases. V was pared by 2 bases and J by 7 bases, with 11 bases between. The CDR3 contains 13 residues. Germline V gene data show CDR1 as SQVTM and CDR2 as ANQGSEA. Here the CDR3 DNA reads TGCAGCGTTGAATGGCAGGGAAGTGAAAAACTGTTTTTT. Residues: CSVEWQGSEKLFF. Based on the CDR3 plus reference TRBV29-1 and TRBJ1-4, the full variable domain is SAVISQKPSRDICQRGTSLTIQCQVDSQVTMMFWYRQQPGQSLTLIATANQGSEATYESGFVIDKFPISRPNLTFSTLTVSNMSPEDSSIYLCSVEWQGSEKLFFGSGTQLSVL.

The CDR3 DNA is TGTGCCAGTAGTCCAACCTTTGGCAGGGTGGGGTTCTTC. This translates into CASSPTFGRVGFF. The rearrangement joins TRBV19 to TRBJ2-1; the D gene is possibly TRBD1 (5 bases). The CDR3 extends over 13 amino acids. The V gene's germline CDR1 is LNHDA and CDR2 SQIVND (reference sequence). The V end lost 5 bases, the J end lost 15 bases, and 20 bases lay between the germline ends. Filled out from reference TRBV19 and TRBJ2-1, the complete variable domain reads DGGITQSPKYLFRKEGQNVTLSCEQNLNHDAMYWYRQDPGQGLRLIYYSQIVNDFQKGDIAEGYSVSREKKESFPLTVTSAQKNPTAFYLCASSPTFGRVGFFGPGTRLTVL.

In its sample, this clone was seen once. The J gene is TRBJ1-5, the V gene TRBV19; unclear D gene. Trimming removed 5 bases at V and 3 bases at J, with 8 bases between. Per the germline V gene, CDR1 is LNHDA and CDR2 is SQIVND (reference sequence). CDR3 size: 13 residues. CDR3 DNA sequence: TGTGCCAGTAGTCCCCAAGTCAATCAGCCCCAGCATTTT. Amino acid sequence: CASSPQVNQPQHF.

The chain uses TRBV19 and TRBJ2-1; 8 positions agree with TRBD2. This CDR3 spans 15 amino acids. Unmatched junction bases numbered 7, after V lost 4 bases and J lost 5 bases. Germline loops: CDR1 LNHDA, CDR2 SQIVND (reference sequence). DNA of the CDR3: TGTGCCAGTAGTAGTTACGGACTAGCAAACAATGAGCAGTTCTTC. Its protein is CASSSYGLANNEQFF.

This chain uses TRBV18 with TRBJ2-1; the match to TRBD1 covers 7 bases. This CDR3 has 16 residues. The germline V gene has CDR1 KGHSH and CDR2 LQKENI. Trimming took 6 bases from V and 2 from J; bases not matched to a gene: 10. The DNA of the CDR3 is TGTGCCAGCTCGACAGGGCGGCAGGGTACCTACAATGAGCAGTTCTTC. Amino acid sequence: CASSTGRQGTYNEQFF.